The rows below give T cell receptor beta chains drawn from one sample of a study of T cell repertoires in cytomegalovirus infection. MiXCR was run by TCRdb on the reads, yielding one entry per CDR3 protein. The sample has roughly 230,000 distinct CDR3 sequences, over 15% seen once; the top ten hold around 43%. Source material: CD8+ T cells from PBMCs. The receptors derive from a human donor in good health (CMV status not recorded). Some clones in this sample may be carry-over from other donors' samples. Each CDR3 is given with its conserved first and last residue. D genes are given only for firm matches. Some rows have no size entry. The others give once, few or many, or a class for an expanded clone.

TRBD2,NA,TRBV7-9,TRBJ2-1,TGTGCCAGCAGCTTATTTAGGCACGGGGGGGCGGATGAGCAGTTCTTC,CASSLFRHGGADEQFF
NA,many,TRBV11-2,TRBJ2-5,TGTGCCAGCAGCTTAGGAGGTGGGGGCCAAGAGACCCAGTACTTC,CASSLGGGGQETQYF
TRBD2,many,TRBV7-2,TRBJ2-3,TGTGCCAGCAGCTTAGAAACACTAGCGGGGGACCTTAGCACAGATACGCAGTATTTT,CASSLETLAGDLSTDTQYF
NA,many,TRBV10-3,TRBJ1-6,TGTGCCATCAGTGAGTCGGGGGGCGCCTATAATTCACCCCTCCACTTT,CAISESGGAYNSPLHF
NA,NA,TRBV5-6,TRBJ2-5,TGTGCCAGCAGCTTGTCTGGAAACCAAGAGACCCAGTACTTC,CASSLSGNQETQYF
TRBD1,few,TRBV27,TRBJ2-1,TGTGCCAGCAGTTTTACAGGGACAGGCAATGAGCAGTTCTTC,CASSFTGTGNEQFF
NA,NA,TRBV6-6,TRBJ2-5,TGTGCCAGCAGTTACTCGGAGGGGCCAGGGAGGTCGTGGGCGGAGACCCAGTACTTC,CASSYSEGPGRSWAETQYF
TRBD1,few,TRBV5-5,TRBJ2-7,TGTGCCAGCAGCTTACAGGGGAATCACGCAGACGAGCAGTACTTC,CASSLQGNHADEQYF
TRBD1,NA,TRBV29-1,TRBJ1-2,TGCAGCGTCGGACAGGGTGCCCCTAACTATGGCTACACCTTC,CSVGQGAPNYGYTF
NA,many,TRBV7-2,TRBJ2-1,TGTGCCAGCAGCTCGTTCCTATACGGGGGCGGCAATGAGCAGTTCTTC,CASSSFLYGGGNEQFF
NA,few,TRBV20-1,TRBJ2-3,TGCAGTGCTAGGGGCTCCCGCACAGATACGCAGTATTTT,CSARGSRTDTQYF
NA,many,TRBV6-1,TRBJ2-7,TGTGCCAGCAGTGACTCTGGACAGTCCTACGAGCAGTACTTC,CASSDSGQSYEQYF
TRBD2,NA,TRBV5-6,TRBJ2-3,TGTGCCAGCAGCTTCCCTTGGACTAGCGGCGGCACAGATACGCAGTATTTT,CASSFPWTSGGTDTQYF
NA,NA,TRBV7-6,TRBJ2-7,TGTGCCAGCAGCTCAGCAACCGGGACCCACTACGAGCAGTACTTC,CASSSATGTHYEQYF
NA,few,TRBV29-1,TRBJ2-3,TGCAGCGGCGGCCGTGAGGGACATACGCAGTATTTT,CSGGREGHTQYF
TRBD2,few,TRBV7-6,TRBJ2-3,TGTGCCAGCAGCCGGACTAGCGGGTACACAGATACGCAGTATTTT,CASSRTSGYTDTQYF
TRBD2,few,TRBV6-1,TRBJ2-7,TGTGCCAGCAGTGAGACTAGCGTTTACGAGCAGTACTTC,CASSETSVYEQYF
NA,NA,TRBV29-1,TRBJ2-5,TGCAGCGTTGAAGTCGTTTTGAACATTCGTGGGGGCTGGGAGACCCAGTACTTC,CSVEVVLNIRGGWETQYF
NA,NA,TRBV7-9,TRBJ2-7,TGTGCCAGCAGCCCTGGGCCTCTCGAGCAGTACTTC,CASSPGPLEQYF